These 29 T cell receptor beta chains were all obtained from the same sample, sequenced in a study of OX40 agonist ivuxolimab in advanced cancers. TCRdb's copy holds only in-frame clones and misses some; the assay was immunoSEQ multiplex PCR. The sample carries around 50,000 clones, around 77% recorded once. This specimen consisted of CD4+ or CD8+ T cells sorted from blood, obtained in a trial of the OX40 agonist ivuxolimab. Source of these receptors: an adult with an advanced solid tumor such as melanoma, head and neck, liver or kidney cancer.

This chain joins TRBV11-2 and TRBJ1-1; possible D gene TRBD1, 6 bases. Germline CDR1 is SGHAT and CDR2 is FQNNGV. Trimming pared 5 bases from V and 1 base from J, leaving 8 bases between. CDR3 size: 13 residues. CDR3 in amino acids: CASSQGRNTEAFF. The CDR3 DNA reads as TGTGCCAGCAGCCAGGGGAGGAACACTGAAGCTTTCTTT.

This clone was detected many times. The genes are TRBV6-5 and TRBJ2-7, with D perhaps TRBD2 (6 bases). Trimming pared 6 bases from V and 0 bases from J, leaving 15 bases between. This CDR3 comprises 15 residues. CDR1 MNHEY and CDR2 SVGAGI come from the germline V gene. CDR3 sequence: CASRDEGTASYEQYF. The DNA of the CDR3 is TGTGCCAGCAGGGACGAAGGGACTGCCTCCTACGAGCAGTACTTC.

The V and J genes are TRBV4-2 and TRBJ1-1; D is undetermined. The germline CDR1 and CDR2 sequences are LGHNA and YNFKEQ. With 3 bases removed from V and 8 bases from J, the gap between germline ends came to 22 bases. The CDR3 runs to 16 residues. CDR3 bases: TGTGCCAGCAGCCATTCGGGCACTACCAGATCTACCGAAGCTTTCTTT. Its protein product is CASSHSGTTRSTEAFF.

The chain employs TRBV5-4 and TRBJ1-2; 9 bases map to TRBD1. With V trimmed by 4 bases and J by 5 bases, 3 bases remained unmatched. The CDR3 length is 13 residues. Germline V gives CDR1 SGHNT, CDR2 YYREEE (reference sequence). As DNA, the CDR3 is TGTGCCAGCAGCCTACAGGGGGCGTATGGCTACACCTTC. It codes for CASSLQGAYGYTF. Supplemented by reference TRBV5-4 and TRBJ1-2, the full variable domain reads ETGVTQSPTHLIKTRGQQVTLRCSSQSGHNTVSWYQQALGQGPQFIFQYYREEENGRGNFPPRFSGLQFPNYSSELNVNALELDDSALYLCASSLQGAYGYTFGSGTRLTVV.

Here the CDR3 reads CASSQAGASGSADTQYF. The DNA for the CDR3 is TGTGCCAGCAGCCAAGCCGGGGCTAGCGGGAGTGCAGATACGCAGTATTTT. The chain has TRBV4-2 and TRBJ2-3, with 10 bases fitting TRBD2. CDR3 size: 17 residues. CDR1 LGHNA and CDR2 YNFKEQ come from the germline V gene. Losses at the gene ends were 1 base for V and 4 bases for J; bases not matched to a gene: 8.

This clone was found a few times. The junction departs from the called germline gene at one end, perhaps through a read error. The chain recombines TRBV7-7 with TRBJ2-3; possible D gene TRBD2, 6 bases. The CDR3 contains 13 residues. Germline-derived CDR1 and CDR2 are SSHAT and FNYEAQ (reference sequence). The CDR3 region is CASSLSGTDTQYF. For the CDR3, the DNA is TGTGCTAGCAGCTTAAGCGGGACAGATACGCAGTATTTT. The full variable domain, rest sourced from reference TRBV7-7 and TRBJ2-3, is GAGVSQSPRYKVTKRGQDVTLRCDPISSHATLYWYQQALGQGPEFLTYFNYEAQPDKSGLPSDRFSAERPEGSISTLTIQRTEQRDSAMYRCASSLSGTDTQYFGPGTRLTVL.

The chain employs TRBV5-1 and TRBJ2-3, with D uncertain. Germline lookup yields CDR1 SGHRS and CDR2 YFSETQ. Trimming cost V 4 bases and J 0 bases, with 9 bases left between them. This CDR3 comprises 14 residues. The DNA for the CDR3 is TGCGCCAGCAGCACTACTACCAGCACAGATACGCAGTATTTT. This sequence encodes CASSTTTSTDTQYF.

This clone was seen a single time. The rearrangement uses TRBV11-1 and TRBJ2-5; D is unresolved. The CDR3 is 14 residues long. V gave up 4 bases and J gave up 5 bases, with 14 bases separating them. Germline V gene lookup returns CDR1 SGHAT and CDR2 FQDESV (reference sequence). The CDR3 DNA follows: TGTGCCAGCAGCTCTCTTTCGAATGGGGAGACCCAGTACTTC. Translation gives CASSSLSNGETQYF.

The genes are TRBV28 and TRBJ2-1, with D possibly TRBD1 on 8 matching bases. CDR1 and CDR2 (germline): MDHEN, SYDVKM. V was cut by 6 bases and J by 4 bases, with 16 bases left in between. The CDR3 totals 15 residues. The CDR3 DNA is TGTGCCAGCAGGGGAGCGGGACAGGTATACAATGAGCAGTTCTTC. Translating gives CASRGAGQVYNEQFF.

The J gene is TRBJ2-1, the V gene TRBV9; 8 bases fit TRBD1. CDR3 length equals 15 residues. Germline loops: CDR1 SGDLS, CDR2 YYNGEE. The J segment lost 8 bases and the V segment lost 4 bases, leaving 11 bases of the junction unmatched. Written as DNA, the CDR3 is TGTGCCAGCAGCCCAGCCGGGACAGGCATCCATGAGCAGTTCTTC. Encoded protein: CASSPAGTGIHEQFF.

The chain carries TRBV14 and TRBJ2-1; 7 bases align to TRBD2. The V segment lost 3 bases and the J segment 8 bases; nucleotides outside the gene matches: 7. This CDR3 is built from 14 residues. Germline assignment: CDR1 SGHDN and CDR2 FVKESK. The CDR3 nucleotides are TGTGCCAGCAGCCATTGGCCGGGGAGGGATGAGCAGTTCTTC. It is translated as CASSHWPGRDEQFF. The full variable domain, completed using reference TRBV14 and TRBJ2-1, is EAGVTQFPSHSVIEKGQTVTLRCDPISGHDNLYWYRRVMGKEIKFLLHFVKESKQDESGMPNNRFLAERTGGTYSTLKVQPAELEDSGVYFCASSHWPGRDEQFFGPGTRLTVL.

This clone was counted only a few times. The V gene is TRBV2, the J gene TRBJ1-2, with a possible D match to TRBD1 (5 bases). Trimming left V 5 bases short and J 8 bases short, with 12 bases between. The V gene's germline CDR1 is SNHLY and CDR2 FYNNEI. CDR3 length equals 12 residues. The CDR3 loop reads CASSIRADGYTF. The CDR3 nucleotides are TGTGCCAGCAGTATCAGGGCGGACGGCTACACCTTC.

The rearrangement uses TRBV6-5 and TRBJ2-2; TRBD1 aligns across 7 bases. Unmatched junction bases numbered 7, after V lost 2 bases and J lost 4 bases. The CDR3 runs to 16 residues. Per the germline V gene, CDR1 is MNHEY and CDR2 is SVGAGI. The CDR3 region has the DNA TGTGCCAGCAGTTACGGGACAGTGGCGATCACCGGGGAGCTGTTTTTT. Translated, it gives CASSYGTVAITGELFF.

The chain is built from TRBV7-9 and TRBJ1-2, with TRBD1 matching over 8 bases. Germline assignment: CDR1 SEHNR and CDR2 FQNEAQ (reference sequence). This CDR3 is 15 amino acids long. J gave up 2 bases and V 4 bases, and 6 bases lay outside the gene matches. This CDR3 reads CASSSGTGANYGYTF. CDR3 bases: TGTGCCAGCAGCTCCGGGACAGGTGCCAACTATGGCTACACCTTC.

The CDR3 reads CASSPSRNSGEQYF. The CDR3 coding sequence is TGTGCCAGCAGCCCGTCCAGGAATTCGGGCGAGCAGTACTTC. The rearrangement joins TRBV11-2 to TRBJ2-7; no definite D call. Germline CDR1 and CDR2: SGHAT and FQNNGV. V shed 5 bases and J shed 6 bases, with 17 bases lying between them. CDR3 length equals 14 residues.

About this clone: Other DNA sequences from this sample encode an identical CDR3 as well. The rearrangement joins TRBV27 to TRBJ1-6; 7 bases map to TRBD1. CDR3 size: 14 residues. The ends lost 3 bases at V and 6 bases at J; junction bases unmatched: 2. Germline V CDR1 and CDR2: MNHEY, SMNVEV (reference sequence). CDR3 DNA: TGTGCCAGCAGTTTTCAGGGGGGTAATTCACCCCTCCACTTT. Amino acid sequence: CASSFQGGNSPLHF.

The chain employs TRBV6-5 and TRBJ1-5, with D perhaps TRBD1 (5 bases). The CDR3 loop spans 14 amino acids. V shed 5 bases and J shed 4 bases, with 12 bases lying between them. Germline CDR1 MNHEY, CDR2 SVGAGI. CDR3 DNA: TGTGCCAGCAGTGAGTGGGGGGGTAATCAGCCCCAGCATTTT. Amino acid sequence: CASSEWGGNQPQHF.

By proportion, this clone is medium-sized (0.01 to 0.1%). The chain recombines TRBV5-1 with TRBJ2-3; D unclear. Germline V gene lookup returns CDR1 SGHRS and CDR2 YFSETQ. Trimming pared 0 bases from V and 2 bases from J, leaving 10 bases between. This CDR3 contains 15 residues. CDR3 sequence: CASSLGTPVTDTQYF. The DNA for the CDR3 is TGCGCCAGCAGCTTGGGAACTCCCGTCACAGATACGCAGTATTTT.

V is TRBV7-2 and J is TRBJ2-3, with D maybe TRBD2 (6 bases). The CDR3 contains 16 residues. Trimming cost V 7 bases and J 5 bases, with 22 bases left between them. Germline-derived CDR1 and CDR2 are SGHTA and FQGNSA. CDR3 bases: TGTGCCAGCACCCCTGGGGGAGGTACATCCCTAGATACGCAGTATTTT. It encodes CASTPGGGTSLDTQYF.

This chain connects TRBV11-3 to TRBJ2-1; 9 bases agree with TRBD1. The CDR3 has 15 amino acids. Losses at the gene ends were 5 bases for V and 4 bases for J; bases not matched to a gene: 6. Per germline, CDR1 SGHNT and CDR2 YENEEA. The CDR3 spells CASSPRTGEYNEQFF. The CDR3 coding sequence is TGTGCCAGCAGCCCACGGACAGGGGAATACAATGAGCAGTTCTTC.

V is TRBV18 and J is TRBJ2-6; 8 bases fit TRBD1. This CDR3 is 18 amino acids long. Germline V gene lookup returns CDR1 KGHSH and CDR2 LQKENI. Trimming at V came to 1 base and at J to 2 bases, leaving 7 bases not matched to a gene. Here the CDR3 reads CASSPRGQGGTGANVLTF. CDR3 DNA sequence: TGTGCCAGCTCACCACGAGGACAGGGTGGGACTGGGGCCAACGTCCTGACTTTC.

CDR3 loop: CASSLLTSGRAYEQYF. CDR3 nucleotide sequence: TGTGCCAGCAGCCTACTAACTAGCGGGAGGGCCTACGAGCAGTACTTC. The chain combines TRBV7-8 with TRBJ2-7, with TRBD2 matching over 13 bases. The germline V gene encodes CDR1 SGHVS and CDR2 FQNEAQ. This CDR3 contains 16 residues. With V trimmed by 5 bases and J by 2 bases, 6 bases remained unmatched.

The rearrangement joins TRBV6-5 to TRBJ2-3; D ambiguous. Between the trimmed V and J ends, which lost 6 bases and 2 bases, there was a span of 9 bases. The CDR3 is 13 amino acids. The germline V gene encodes CDR1 MNHEY and CDR2 SVGAGI. The CDR3 reads CASRVSSTDTQYF. In nucleotides, the CDR3 is TGTGCCAGCAGGGTTAGCTCCACAGATACGCAGTATTTT.

The chain employs TRBV5-8 and TRBJ1-4; D gene unclear. Germline V gene lookup returns CDR1 SGHTS and CDR2 YDEGEE. Trimming removed 4 bases from V and 4 bases from J, with 8 bases in between. This CDR3 has 13 amino acids. The CDR3 DNA is TGTGCCAGCAGCGGCCAGTATAATGAAAAACTGTTTTTT. It yields the protein CASSGQYNEKLFF.

V is TRBV11-2 and J is TRBJ1-2; 7 bases match TRBD1. CDR1 and CDR2 from the germline V gene are SGHAT and FQNNGV. With 0 bases clipped from V and 6 bases from J, the junction kept 7 bases outside the gene matches. CDR3 length: 15 residues. In nucleotides, the CDR3 is TGTGCCAGCAGCTTAGAGGCGACAGGGTACGATGGCTACACCTTC. Its translation: CASSLEATGYDGYTF.

V gene TRBV2 combines with J gene TRBJ1-3, with D unclear. V was pared by 2 bases and J by 2 bases, with 7 bases between. The germline V gene has CDR1 SNHLY and CDR2 FYNNEI. This CDR3 spans 14 amino acids. DNA for the CDR3: TGTGCCAGCAGTGAAATGACTACTGGAAACACCATATATTTT. Translation gives CASSEMTTGNTIYF.

The chain recombines TRBV4-1 with TRBJ2-7, with 8 bases fitting TRBD1. Losses at the gene ends were 6 bases for V and 1 base for J; bases not matched to a gene: 14. This CDR3 is built from 17 residues. Germline-derived CDR1 and CDR2 are MGHRA and YSYEKL. The CDR3 is CASSLQGTRGQSYEQYF. CDR3 nucleotides: TGCGCCAGCAGTCTACAGGGTACCAGGGGGCAATCCTACGAGCAGTACTTC.

V gene TRBV15 combines with J gene TRBJ2-1; D possibly corresponds to TRBD1 (6 bases). Deletions cut 8 bases from V and 6 bases from J, with 14 bases between. The CDR3 has 13 amino acids. Germline V CDR1 and CDR2: LNHNV, YYDKDF (reference sequence). In DNA form, the CDR3 reads TGTGCCACCCGACAGGTAGGGGGCAATGAGCAGTTCTTC. Translation gives CATRQVGGNEQFF. The complete variable domain, with remaining parts taken from reference TRBV15 and TRBJ2-1, reads DAMVIQNPRYQVTQFGKPVTLSCSQTLNHNVMYWYQQKSSQAPKLLFHYYDKDFNNEADTPDNFQSRRPNTSFCFLDIRSPGLGDTAMYLCATRQVGGNEQFFGPGTRLTVL.

The rearrangement joins TRBV18 to TRBJ1-2; D unclear. The germline V and J ends were trimmed by 3 bases and 3 bases, with 5 bases remaining between them. This CDR3 region has 12 residues. Germline V lookup: CDR1 KGHSH, CDR2 LQKENI. Written as DNA, the CDR3 is TGTGCCAGCTCACCCCGTGACTATGGCTACACCTTC. This encodes CASSPRDYGYTF. The entire variable domain, with the rest obtained from reference TRBV18 and TRBJ1-2, is as follows: NAGVMQNPRHLVRRRGQEARLRCSPMKGHSHVYWYRQLPEEGLKFMVYLQKENIIDESGMPKERFSAEFPKEGPSILRIQQVVRGDSAAYFCASSPRDYGYTFGSGTRLTVV.